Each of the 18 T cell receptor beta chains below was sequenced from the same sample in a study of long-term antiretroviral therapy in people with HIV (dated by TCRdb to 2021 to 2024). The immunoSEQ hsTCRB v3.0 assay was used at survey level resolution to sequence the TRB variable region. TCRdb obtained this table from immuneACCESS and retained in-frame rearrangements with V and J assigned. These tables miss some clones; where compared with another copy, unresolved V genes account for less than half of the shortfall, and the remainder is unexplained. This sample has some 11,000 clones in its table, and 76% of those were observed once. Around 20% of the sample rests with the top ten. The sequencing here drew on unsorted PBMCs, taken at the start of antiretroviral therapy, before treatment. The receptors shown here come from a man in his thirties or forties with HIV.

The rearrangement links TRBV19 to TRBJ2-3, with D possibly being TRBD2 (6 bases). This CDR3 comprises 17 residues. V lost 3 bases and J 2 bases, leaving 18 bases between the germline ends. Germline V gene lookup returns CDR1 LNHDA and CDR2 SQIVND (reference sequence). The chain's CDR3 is CASSIWLASVSTDTQYF. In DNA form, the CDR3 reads TGTGCCAGTAGTATTTGGTTAGCTAGCGTCTCCACAGATACGCAGTATTTT.

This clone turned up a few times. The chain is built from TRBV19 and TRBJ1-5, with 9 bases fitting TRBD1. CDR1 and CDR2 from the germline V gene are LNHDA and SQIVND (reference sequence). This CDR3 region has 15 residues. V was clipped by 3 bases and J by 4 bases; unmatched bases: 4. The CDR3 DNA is TGTGCCAGTAGTATGTGGGGGACAGGGAATCAGCCCCAGCATTTT. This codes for CASSMWGTGNQPQHF. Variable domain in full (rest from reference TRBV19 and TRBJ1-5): DGGITQSPKYLFRKEGQNVTLSCEQNLNHDAMYWYRQDPGQGLRLIYYSQIVNDFQKGDIAEGYSVSREKKESFPLTVTSAQKNPTAFYLCASSMWGTGNQPQHFGDGTRLSIL.

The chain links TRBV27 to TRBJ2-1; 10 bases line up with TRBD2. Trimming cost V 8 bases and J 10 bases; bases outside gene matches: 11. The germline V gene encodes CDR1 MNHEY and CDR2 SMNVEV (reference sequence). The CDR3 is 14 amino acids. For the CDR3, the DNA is TGTGCCAGCCGCCCTAGCGGGAGCGTCCGGGAGCAGTTCTTC. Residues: CASRPSGSVREQFF.

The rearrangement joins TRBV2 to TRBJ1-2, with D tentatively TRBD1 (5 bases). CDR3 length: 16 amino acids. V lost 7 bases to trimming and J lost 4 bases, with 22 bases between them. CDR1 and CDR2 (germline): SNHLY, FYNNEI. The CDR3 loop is CASINGRDPTSYGYTF. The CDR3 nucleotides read TGTGCCAGCATTAATGGCCGGGACCCTACCTCCTATGGCTACACCTTC.

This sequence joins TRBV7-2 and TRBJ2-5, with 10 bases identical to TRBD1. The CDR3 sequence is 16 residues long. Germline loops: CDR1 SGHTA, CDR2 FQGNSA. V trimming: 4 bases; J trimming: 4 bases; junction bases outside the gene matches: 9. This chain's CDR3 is CASSSHATGGGETQYF. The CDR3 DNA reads TGTGCCAGCAGCTCCCACGCGACAGGGGGCGGAGAGACCCAGTACTTC. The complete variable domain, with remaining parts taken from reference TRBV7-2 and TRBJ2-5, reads GAGVSQSPSNKVTEKGKDVELRCDPISGHTALYWYRQSLGQGLEFLIYFQGNSAPDKSGLPSDRFSAERTGGSVSTLTIQRTQQEDSAVYLCASSSHATGGGETQYFGPGTRLLVL.

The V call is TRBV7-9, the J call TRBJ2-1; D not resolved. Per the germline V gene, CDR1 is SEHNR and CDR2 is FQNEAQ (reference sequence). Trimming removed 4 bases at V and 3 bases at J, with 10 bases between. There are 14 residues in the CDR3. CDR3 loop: CASSSPLGYNEQFF. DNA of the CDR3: TGTGCCAGCAGCTCCCCCCTGGGCTACAATGAGCAGTTCTTC.

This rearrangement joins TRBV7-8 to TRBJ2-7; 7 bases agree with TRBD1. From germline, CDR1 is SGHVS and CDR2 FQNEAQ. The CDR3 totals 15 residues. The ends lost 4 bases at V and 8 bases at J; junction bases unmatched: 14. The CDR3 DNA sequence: TGTGCCAGCAGCTATCAGGGGGATCCGATTCAACAGCAGTACTTC. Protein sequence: CASSYQGDPIQQQYF.

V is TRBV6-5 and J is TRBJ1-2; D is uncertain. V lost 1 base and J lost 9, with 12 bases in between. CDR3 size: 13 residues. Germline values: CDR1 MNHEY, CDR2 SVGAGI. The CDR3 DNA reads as TGTGCCAGCAGTTACTTGGCGGATTCCAGCTACACCTTC. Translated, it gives CASSYLADSSYTF.

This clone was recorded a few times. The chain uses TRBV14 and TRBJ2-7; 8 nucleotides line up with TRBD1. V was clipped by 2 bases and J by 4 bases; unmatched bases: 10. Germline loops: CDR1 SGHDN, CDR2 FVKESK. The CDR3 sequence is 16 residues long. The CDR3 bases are TGTGCCAGCAGCCAATCTGCCGGGACAGGAAAATACGAGCAGTACTTC. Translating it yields CASSQSAGTGKYEQYF.

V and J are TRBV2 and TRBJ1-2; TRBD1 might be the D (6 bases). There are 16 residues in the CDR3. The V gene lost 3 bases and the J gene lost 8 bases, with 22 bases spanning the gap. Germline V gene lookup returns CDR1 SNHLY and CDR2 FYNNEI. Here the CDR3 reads CASSEGGLDTVGGYTF. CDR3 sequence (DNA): TGTGCCAGCAGTGAGGGGGGCCTAGACACGGTCGGGGGCTACACCTTC. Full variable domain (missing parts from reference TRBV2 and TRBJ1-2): EPEVTQTPSHQVTQMGQEVILRCVPISNHLYFYWYRQILGQKVEFLVSFYNNEISEKSEIFDDQFSVERPDGSNFTLKIRSTKLEDSAMYFCASSEGGLDTVGGYTFGSGTRLTVV.

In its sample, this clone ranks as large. CDR3 sequence reads: CASSPQGLHEQYF. For the CDR3, the DNA is TGTGCCAGCAGTCCCCAGGGACTTCACGAGCAGTACTTC. The chain has TRBV27 and TRBJ2-7, with a possible D match to TRBD2 (6 bases). The CDR3 is made up of 13 amino acids. The germline V and J ends were trimmed by 5 bases and 5 bases, with 13 bases remaining between them. Germline values: CDR1 MNHEY, CDR2 SMNVEV (reference sequence).

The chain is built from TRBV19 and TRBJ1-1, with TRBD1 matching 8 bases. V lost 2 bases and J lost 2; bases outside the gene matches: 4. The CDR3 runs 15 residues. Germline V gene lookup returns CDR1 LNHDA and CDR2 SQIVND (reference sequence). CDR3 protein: CASSITGTGNTEAFF. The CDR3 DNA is TGTGCCAGTAGTATAACCGGGACAGGTAACACTGAAGCTTTCTTT.

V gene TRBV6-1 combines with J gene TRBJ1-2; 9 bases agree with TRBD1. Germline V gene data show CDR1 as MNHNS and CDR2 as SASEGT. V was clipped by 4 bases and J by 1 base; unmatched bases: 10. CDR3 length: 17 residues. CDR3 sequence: CASSGPGTGFRNYGYTF. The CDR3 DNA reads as TGTGCCAGCAGTGGTCCCGGGACAGGGTTTCGTAACTATGGCTACACCTTC.

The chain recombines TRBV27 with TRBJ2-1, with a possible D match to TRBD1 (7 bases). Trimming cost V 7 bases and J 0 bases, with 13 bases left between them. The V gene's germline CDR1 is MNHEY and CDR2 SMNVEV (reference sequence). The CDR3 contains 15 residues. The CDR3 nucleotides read TGTGCCAGCACCCCAGGGGGGAGCTCCTACAATGAGCAGTTCTTC. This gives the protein CASTPGGSSYNEQFF.

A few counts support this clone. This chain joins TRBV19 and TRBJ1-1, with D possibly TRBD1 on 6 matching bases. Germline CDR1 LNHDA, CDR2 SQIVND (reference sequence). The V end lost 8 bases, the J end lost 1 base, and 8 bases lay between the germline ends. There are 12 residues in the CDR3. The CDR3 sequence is CASGTRNTEAFF. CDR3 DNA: TGTGCCAGTGGGACAAGGAACACTGAAGCTTTCTTT.

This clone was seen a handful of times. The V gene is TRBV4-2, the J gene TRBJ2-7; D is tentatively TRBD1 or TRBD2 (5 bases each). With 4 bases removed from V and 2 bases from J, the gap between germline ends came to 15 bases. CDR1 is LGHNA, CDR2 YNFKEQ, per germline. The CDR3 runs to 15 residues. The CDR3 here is CASSPNAEGPYEQYF. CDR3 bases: TGTGCCAGCAGCCCCAATGCTGAGGGGCCCTACGAGCAGTACTTC.

The CDR3 here is CASSPKVQVEAFF. CDR3 DNA: TGTGCCAGCTCACCTAAGGTTCAGGTTGAAGCTTTCTTT. This chain uses TRBV18 with TRBJ1-1; D gene ambiguous. The V and J ends lost 3 bases and 7 bases respectively, with 12 bases between them. CDR3 length: 13 amino acids. In germline, CDR1 is KGHSH, CDR2 LQKENI.

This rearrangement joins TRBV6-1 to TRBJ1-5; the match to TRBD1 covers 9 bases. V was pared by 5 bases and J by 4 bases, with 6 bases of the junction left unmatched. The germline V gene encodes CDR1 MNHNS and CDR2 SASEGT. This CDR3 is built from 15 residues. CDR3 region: CASSQGQGQNQPQHF. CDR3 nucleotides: TGTGCCAGCAGTCAAGGACAGGGGCAGAATCAGCCCCAGCATTTT.